The source of this T cell receptor beta chain is a study of graft-versus-host responses after intestinal transplantation. Details on this clone: The antigen is undetermined.

TCRdb keeps only in-frame clones here, not all; method: immunoSEQ multiplex PCR. This sample has more than 95,000 clones, with over 75% found just once. Germline trimming cut 5 bases from V and 5 bases from J; bases unmatched to any gene: 8. The CDR3 consists of 15 residues. CDR1 LGHNA and CDR2 YNFKEQ come from the germline V gene. The chain couples TRBV4-2 to TRBJ2-7, with TRBD2 matching over 11 bases. The clonotype comes from a human donor who received an intestinal transplant. This specimen consisted of unstimulated CD4+ T cells sorted from spleen or lymph node cells, obtained before intestinal transplant. CDR3 residues: CASSTRLAGRDEQYF. The CDR3 DNA follows: TGTGCCAGCAGCACCCGACTAGCGGGGAGGGACGAGCAGTACTTC.